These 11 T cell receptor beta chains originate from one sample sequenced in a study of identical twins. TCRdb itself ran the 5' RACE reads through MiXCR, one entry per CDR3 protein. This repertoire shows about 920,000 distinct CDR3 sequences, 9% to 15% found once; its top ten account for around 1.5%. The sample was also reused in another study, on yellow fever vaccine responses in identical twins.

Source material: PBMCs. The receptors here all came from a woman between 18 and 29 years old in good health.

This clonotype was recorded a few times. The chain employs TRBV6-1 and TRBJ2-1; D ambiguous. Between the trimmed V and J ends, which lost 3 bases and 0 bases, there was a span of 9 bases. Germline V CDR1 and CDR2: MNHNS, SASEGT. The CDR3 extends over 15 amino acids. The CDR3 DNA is TGTGCCAGCAGTGAGTTCAGGAGCTCCTACAATGAGCAGTTCTTC. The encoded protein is CASSEFRSSYNEQFF.

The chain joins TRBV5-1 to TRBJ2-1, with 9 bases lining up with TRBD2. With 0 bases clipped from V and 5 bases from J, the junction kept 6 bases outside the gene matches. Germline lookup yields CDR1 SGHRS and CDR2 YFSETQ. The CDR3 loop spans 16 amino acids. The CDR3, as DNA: TGCGCCAGCAGCTTGGCCTCTAGCGGGAACCACAATGAGCAGTTCTTC. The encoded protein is CASSLASSGNHNEQFF. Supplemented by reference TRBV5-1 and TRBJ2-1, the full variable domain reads KAGVTQTPRYLIKTRGQQVTLSCSPISGHRSVSWYQQTPGQGLQFLFEYFSETQRNKGNFPGRFSGRQFSNSRSEMNVSTLELGDSALYLCASSLASSGNHNEQFFGPGTRLTVL.

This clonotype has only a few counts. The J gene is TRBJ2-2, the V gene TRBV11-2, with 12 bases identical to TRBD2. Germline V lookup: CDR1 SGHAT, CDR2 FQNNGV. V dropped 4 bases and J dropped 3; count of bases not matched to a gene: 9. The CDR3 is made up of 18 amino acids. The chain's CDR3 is CASSSFRLAGEYTGELFF. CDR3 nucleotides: TGTGCCAGCAGCTCGTTTCGACTAGCGGGGGAATACACCGGGGAGCTGTTTTTT.

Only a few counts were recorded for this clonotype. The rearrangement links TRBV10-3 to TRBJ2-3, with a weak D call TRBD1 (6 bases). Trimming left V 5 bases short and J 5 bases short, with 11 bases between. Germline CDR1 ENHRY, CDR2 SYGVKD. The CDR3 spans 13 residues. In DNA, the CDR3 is TGTGCCATCAGTAGGGCAGGGGAAGATACGCAGTATTTT. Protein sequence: CAISRAGEDTQYF.

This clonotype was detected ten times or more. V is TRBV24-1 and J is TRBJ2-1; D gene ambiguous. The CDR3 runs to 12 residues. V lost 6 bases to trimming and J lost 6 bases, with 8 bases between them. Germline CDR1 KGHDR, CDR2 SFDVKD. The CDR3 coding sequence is TGTGCCACCAGTTATAGCTCCAATGAGCAGTTCTTC. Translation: CATSYSSNEQFF.

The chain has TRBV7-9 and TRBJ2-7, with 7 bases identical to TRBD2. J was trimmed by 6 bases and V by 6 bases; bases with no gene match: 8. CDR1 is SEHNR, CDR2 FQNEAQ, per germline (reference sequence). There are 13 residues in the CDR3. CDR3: CASSKAGIGEQYF. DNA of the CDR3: TGTGCCAGCAGTAAAGCGGGGATCGGCGAGCAGTACTTC.

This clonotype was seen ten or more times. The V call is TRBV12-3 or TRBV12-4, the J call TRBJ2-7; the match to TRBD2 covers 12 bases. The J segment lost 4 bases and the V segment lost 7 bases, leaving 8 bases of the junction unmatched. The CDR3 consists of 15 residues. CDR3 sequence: CASTQGTSGWYEQYF. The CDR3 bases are TGTGCCAGCACCCAAGGGACTAGCGGGTGGTACGAGCAGTACTTC.

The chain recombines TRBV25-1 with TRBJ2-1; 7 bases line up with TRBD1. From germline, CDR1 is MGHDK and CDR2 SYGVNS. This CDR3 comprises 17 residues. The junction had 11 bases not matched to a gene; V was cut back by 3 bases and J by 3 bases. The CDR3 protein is CASSETTGPLNYNEQFF. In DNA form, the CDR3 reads TGTGCCAGCAGTGAGACGACAGGGCCCTTAAACTACAATGAGCAGTTCTTC. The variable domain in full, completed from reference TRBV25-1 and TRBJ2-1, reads EADIYQTPRYLVIGTGKKITLECSQTMGHDKMYWYQQDPGMELHLIHYSYGVNSTEKGDLSSESTVSRIRTEHFPLTLESARPSHTSQYLCASSETTGPLNYNEQFFGPGTRLTVL.

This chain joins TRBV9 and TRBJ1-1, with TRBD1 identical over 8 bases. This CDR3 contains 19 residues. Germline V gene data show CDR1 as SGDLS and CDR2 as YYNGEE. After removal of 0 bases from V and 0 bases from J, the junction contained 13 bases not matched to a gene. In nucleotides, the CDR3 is TGTGCCAGCAGCGTAGGTTTGGTTCGCAGGGGGCAGGTGAACACTGAAGCTTTCTTT. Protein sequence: CASSVGLVRRGQVNTEAFF.

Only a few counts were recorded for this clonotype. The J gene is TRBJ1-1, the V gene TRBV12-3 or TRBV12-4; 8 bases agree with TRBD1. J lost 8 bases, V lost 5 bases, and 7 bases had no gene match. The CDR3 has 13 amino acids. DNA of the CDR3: TGTGCCAGCAGTCGGACAGGGAATGAGGAAGCTTTCTTT. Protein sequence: CASSRTGNEEAFF.

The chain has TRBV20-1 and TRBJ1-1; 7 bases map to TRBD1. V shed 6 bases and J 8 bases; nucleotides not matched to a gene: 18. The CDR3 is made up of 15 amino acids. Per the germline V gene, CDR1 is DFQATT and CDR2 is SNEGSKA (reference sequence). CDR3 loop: CSAPHSRGGLWEAFF. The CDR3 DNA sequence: TGCAGTGCCCCCCATTCCAGGGGGGGTCTTTGGGAAGCTTTCTTT.